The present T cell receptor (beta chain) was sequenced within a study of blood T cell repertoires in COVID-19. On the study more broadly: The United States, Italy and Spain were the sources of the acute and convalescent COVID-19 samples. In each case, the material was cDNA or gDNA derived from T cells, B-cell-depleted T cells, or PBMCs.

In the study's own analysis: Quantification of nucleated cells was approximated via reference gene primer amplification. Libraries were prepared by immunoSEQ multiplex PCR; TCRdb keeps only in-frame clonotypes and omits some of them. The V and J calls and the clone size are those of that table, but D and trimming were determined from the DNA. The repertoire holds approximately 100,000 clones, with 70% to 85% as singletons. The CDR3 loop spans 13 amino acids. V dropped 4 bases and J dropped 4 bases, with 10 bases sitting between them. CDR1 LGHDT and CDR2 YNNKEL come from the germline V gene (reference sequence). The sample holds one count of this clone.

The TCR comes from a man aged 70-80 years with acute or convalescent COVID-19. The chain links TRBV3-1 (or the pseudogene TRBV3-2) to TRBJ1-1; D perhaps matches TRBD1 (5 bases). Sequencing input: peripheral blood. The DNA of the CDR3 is TGTGCCAGCAGCCGGTCGGGGGGCACTGAAGCTTTCTTT. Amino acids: CASSRSGGTEAFF.